This passage covers 8 T cell receptor beta chains from one sample sequenced in a study of shared clonotypes between healthy human individuals. Here immunoSEQ multiplex PCR was the method, and the copy in TCRdb shows in-frame clones only, minus some. The sample consists of roughly 2,500,000 clones, roughly 93% of them appearing once. The sequencing sample was made of naive CD4+ T cells from PBMCs. Subset: CD45RA+ positively selected. All receptors derive from a man aged 18 to 29 in good health. Some clones in this sample may be carry-over from other donors' samples.

This clone was recorded once. The chain has TRBV4-1 and TRBJ2-7; perhaps TRBD2 as D (7 bases). From germline, CDR1 is MGHRA and CDR2 YSYEKL. V was pared by 3 bases and J by 7 bases, with 19 bases between. CDR3 length equals 15 residues. This CDR3 reads CASSQAQGGLREQYF. CDR3 DNA: TGCGCCAGCAGCCAGGCACAGGGAGGGTTGAGGGAGCAGTACTTC.

The chain has TRBV5-4 and TRBJ1-1; D uncertain. The germline V gene has CDR1 SGHNT and CDR2 YYREEE (reference sequence). This CDR3 is built from 15 residues. The germline V and J ends were trimmed by 3 bases and 4 bases, with 16 bases remaining between them. The CDR3 reads CASSYPTGRATEAFF. The CDR3 DNA is TGTGCCAGCAGCTACCCGACCGGTCGAGCCACTGAAGCTTTCTTT.

V usage is TRBV2 and J usage is TRBJ1-1; D not resolved. The CDR3 spans 12 residues. CDR1 is SNHLY and CDR2 is FYNNEI in the germline V gene. V lost 4 bases to trimming and J lost 3 bases, with 6 bases between them. The CDR3 here is CASSVHYTEAFF. The CDR3 DNA follows: TGTGCCAGCAGTGTACATTACACTGAAGCTTTCTTT.

The CDR3, as DNA: TGCGCCAGCAGCTTGGTCGGAGAGGGGAACACCATATATTTT. Translation: CASSLVGEGNTIYF. The V gene is TRBV5-1, the J gene TRBJ1-3, with D perhaps matching TRBD1 (5 bases). Germline V gene lookup returns CDR1 SGHRS and CDR2 YFSETQ. The CDR3 loop spans 14 amino acids. V was clipped by 0 bases and J by 7 bases, with 11 bases between them.

The gene calls are TRBV10-3 and TRBJ1-1; 8 bases map to TRBD1. This CDR3 has 12 amino acids. V gave up 2 bases and J gave up 10 bases; unmatched junction bases: 3. Germline lookup yields CDR1 ENHRY and CDR2 SYGVKD. The CDR3 DNA is TGTGCCATCAGTGAGGTCGGGACAGGAGCTTTCTTT. Translated, it gives CAISEVGTGAFF.

The chain joins TRBV6-5 to TRBJ1-5; D not resolved. The V and J ends lost 0 bases and 9 bases respectively, with 12 bases between them. The germline V gene encodes CDR1 MNHEY and CDR2 SVGAGI. This CDR3 is 14 amino acids long. CDR3 nucleotides: TGTGCCAGCAGTTACTCTCCCCATCAATCGCCCCAGCATTTT. Translation gives CASSYSPHQSPQHF.

The V call is TRBV6-5, the J call TRBJ2-1, with 8 bases lining up with TRBD2. Germline V lookup: CDR1 MNHEY, CDR2 SVGAGI. V shed 7 bases and J 7 bases; nucleotides not matched to a gene: 9. This CDR3 spans 14 amino acids. CDR3 amino acids: CASTPPGGRNEQFF. The DNA for the CDR3 is TGTGCCAGCACCCCCCCGGGAGGGAGGAATGAGCAGTTCTTC.

The chain employs TRBV5-1 and TRBJ2-2, with D possibly matching TRBD1 (6 bases). The V gene lost 0 bases and the J gene lost 8 bases, with 14 bases spanning the gap. The CDR3 loop spans 15 amino acids. CDR1 SGHRS and CDR2 YFSETQ come from the germline V gene. Written as DNA, the CDR3 is TGCGCCAGCAGCTTGGCGTCAGGGGTCAGAGGGGAGCTGTTTTTT. The encoded protein is CASSLASGVRGELFF.